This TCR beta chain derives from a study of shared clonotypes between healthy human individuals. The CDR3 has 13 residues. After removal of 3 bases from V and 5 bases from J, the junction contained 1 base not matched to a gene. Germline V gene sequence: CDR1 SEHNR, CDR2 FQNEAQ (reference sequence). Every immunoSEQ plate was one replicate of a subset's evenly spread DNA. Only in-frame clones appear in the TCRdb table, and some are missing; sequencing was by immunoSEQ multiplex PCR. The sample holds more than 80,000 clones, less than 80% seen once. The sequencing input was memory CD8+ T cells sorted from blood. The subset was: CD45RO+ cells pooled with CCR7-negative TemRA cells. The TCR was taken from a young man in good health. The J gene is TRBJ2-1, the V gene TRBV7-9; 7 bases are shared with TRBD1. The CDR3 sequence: CASSFGQDNEQFF. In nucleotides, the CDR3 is TGTGCCAGCAGCTTCGGACAGGACAATGAGCAGTTCTTC.